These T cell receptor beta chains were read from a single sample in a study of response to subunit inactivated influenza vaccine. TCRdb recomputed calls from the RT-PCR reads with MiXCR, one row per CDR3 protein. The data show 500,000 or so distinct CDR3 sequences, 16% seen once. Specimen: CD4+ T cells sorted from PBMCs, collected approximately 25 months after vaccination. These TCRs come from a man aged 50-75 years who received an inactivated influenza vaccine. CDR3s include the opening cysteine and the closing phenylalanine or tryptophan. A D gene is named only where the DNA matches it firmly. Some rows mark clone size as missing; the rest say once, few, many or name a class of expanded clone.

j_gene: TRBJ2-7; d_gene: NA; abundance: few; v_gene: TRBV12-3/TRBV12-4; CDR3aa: CASSPGKEQYF; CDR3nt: TGTGCCAGCTCCCCCGGGAAGGAGCAGTACTTC
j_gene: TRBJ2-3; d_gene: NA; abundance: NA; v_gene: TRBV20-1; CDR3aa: CSARQVTADTQYF; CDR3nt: TGCAGTGCTAGGCAGGTAACCGCAGATACGCAGTATTTT
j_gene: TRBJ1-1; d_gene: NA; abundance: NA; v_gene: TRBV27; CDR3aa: CASSLSQGLTEAFF; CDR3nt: TGTGCCAGCAGTTTAAGTCAGGGTTTAACTGAAGCTTTCTTT
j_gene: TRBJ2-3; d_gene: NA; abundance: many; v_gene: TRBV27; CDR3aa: CASSLSLAPDTQYF; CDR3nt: TGTGCCAGCAGTTTATCTTTGGCGCCAGATACGCAGTATTTT
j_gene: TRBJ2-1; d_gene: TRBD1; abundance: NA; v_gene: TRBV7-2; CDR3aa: CASSFRQGGRGFDEQFF; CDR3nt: TGTGCCAGCAGCTTTCGACAGGGGGGAAGGGGTTTCGATGAGCAGTTCTTC
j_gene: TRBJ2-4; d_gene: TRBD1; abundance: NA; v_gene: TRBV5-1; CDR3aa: CASSPEQGGRNIQYF; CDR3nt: TGCGCCAGCAGCCCTGAACAGGGGGGAAGGAACATTCAGTACTTC
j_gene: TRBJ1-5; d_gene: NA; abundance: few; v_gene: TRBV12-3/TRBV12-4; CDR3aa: CASSRRLGNQPQHF; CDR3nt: TGTGCCAGCAGTCGCCGATTGGGCAATCAGCCCCAGCATTTT
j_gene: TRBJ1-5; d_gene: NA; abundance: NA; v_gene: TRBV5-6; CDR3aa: CASSWGPHESNQPQHF; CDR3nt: TGTGCCAGCAGCTGGGGACCACATGAGAGCAATCAGCCCCAGCATTTT
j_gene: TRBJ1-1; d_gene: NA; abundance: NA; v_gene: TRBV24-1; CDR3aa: CATNRDEAFF; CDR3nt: TGTGCCACCAACAGGGATGAGGCTTTCTTT
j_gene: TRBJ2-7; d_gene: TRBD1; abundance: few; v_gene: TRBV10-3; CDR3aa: CAIHGDSSYEQYF; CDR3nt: TGTGCCATCCATGGGGACAGCTCCTACGAGCAGTACTTC
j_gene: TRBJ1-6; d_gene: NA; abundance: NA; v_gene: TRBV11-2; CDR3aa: CASSLGREIGSPLHF; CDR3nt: TGTGCCAGCAGCTTAGGTCGGGAGATCGGCTCACCCCTCCACTTT
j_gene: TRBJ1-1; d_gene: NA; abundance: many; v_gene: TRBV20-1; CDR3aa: CSPNRDMNTEAFF; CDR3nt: TGCAGCCCCAATCGGGACATGAACACTGAAGCTTTCTTT
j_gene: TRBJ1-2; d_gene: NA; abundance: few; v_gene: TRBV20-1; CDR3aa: CSAHPVGRTYYGYTF; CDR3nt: TGCAGTGCTCACCCGGTGGGCAGAACATACTATGGCTACACCTTC
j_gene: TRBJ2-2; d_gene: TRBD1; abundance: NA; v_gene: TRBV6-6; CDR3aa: CASTGQGSGELFF; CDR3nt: TGTGCCAGCACGGGACAGGGTTCAGGGGAGCTGTTTTTT
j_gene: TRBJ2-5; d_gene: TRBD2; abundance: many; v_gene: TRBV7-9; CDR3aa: CASSLAGSETQYF; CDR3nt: TGTGCCAGCAGCCTAGCGGGGTCGGAGACCCAGTACTTC
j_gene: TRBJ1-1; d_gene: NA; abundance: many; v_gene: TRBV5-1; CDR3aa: CASRQDNTEAFF; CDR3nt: TGCGCCAGCAGACAAGACAACACTGAAGCTTTCTTT
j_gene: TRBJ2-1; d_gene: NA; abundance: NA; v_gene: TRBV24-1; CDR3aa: CATRDTLGEQFF; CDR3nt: TGTGCCACCAGGGACACCCTCGGTGAGCAGTTCTTC
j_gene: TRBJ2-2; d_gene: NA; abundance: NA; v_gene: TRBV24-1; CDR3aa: CATSESGTGNTGELFF; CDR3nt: TGTGCCACCAGTGAATCCGGGACCGGGAACACCGGGGAGCTGTTTTTT
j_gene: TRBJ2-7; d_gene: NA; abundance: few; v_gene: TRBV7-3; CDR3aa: CASSLADKYEQYF; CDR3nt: TGTGCCAGCAGCTTAGCGGACAAATACGAGCAGTACTTC
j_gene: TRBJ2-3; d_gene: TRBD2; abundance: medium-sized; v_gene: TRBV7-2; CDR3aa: CASSLAGAGADTQYF; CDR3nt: TGTGCCAGCAGCTTAGCTGGAGCGGGAGCCGATACGCAGTATTTT
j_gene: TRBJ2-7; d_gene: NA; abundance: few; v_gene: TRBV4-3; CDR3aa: CASSQVGKPLSEQYF; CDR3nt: TGCGCCAGCAGCCAAGTGGGTAAACCGCTTTCCGAGCAGTACTTC
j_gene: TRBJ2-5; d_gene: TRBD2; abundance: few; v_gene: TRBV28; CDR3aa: CASSLPMGSGGAETQYF; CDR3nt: TGTGCCAGCAGTCTCCCGATGGGAAGCGGGGGGGCGGAGACCCAGTACTTC